What follows are 14 T cell receptor beta chains derived from one specimen sequenced in a study of T cell responses to AZD1222 COVID-19 vaccine. Measured with immunoSEQ multiplex PCR; TCRdb has only the in-frame clones, and not every one. This sample has about 120,000 clones; less than 95% occur once, and the top ten carry 5.4%. The sequencing here drew on peripheral blood, taken on day 0 of AZD1222 vaccination. These receptors were collected from an adult in good health.

The CDR3 nucleotides read TGTGCCAGCAGCTCTACTCAAAATCAGCCCCAGCATTTT. Protein product: CASSSTQNQPQHF. The V call is TRBV7-2, the J call TRBJ1-5; D not certain. The CDR3 covers 13 residues. Between the trimmed V and J ends, which lost 4 bases and 4 bases, there was a span of 8 bases. Germline CDR1 is SGHTA and CDR2 is FQGNSA.

The V gene is TRBV24-1, the J gene TRBJ1-5; 9 positions agree with TRBD1. The germline CDR1 and CDR2 sequences are KGHDR and SFDVKD. This CDR3 region has 15 residues. V gave up 4 bases and J gave up 4 bases; unmatched junction bases: 4. The CDR3 region has the DNA TGTGCCACCAGTGACCCGACAGGGGGGAATCAGCCCCAGCATTTT. Its protein product is CATSDPTGGNQPQHF.

The chain couples TRBV25-1 to TRBJ2-7, with 11 bases that match TRBD1. V trimming: 3 bases; J trimming: 7 bases; junction bases outside the gene matches: 8. Germline values: CDR1 MGHDK, CDR2 SYGVNS. There are 15 residues in the CDR3. CDR3 nucleotide sequence: TGTGCCAGCAGTGACCCTGGACAGGGGGCCTGGGAGCAGTACTTC. Its translation: CASSDPGQGAWEQYF.

J is TRBJ2-7 and V is TRBV19; D is uncertain. The CDR3 is made up of 13 amino acids. V was trimmed by 1 base and J by 4 bases, leaving 8 bases between them. CDR1 and CDR2 (germline): LNHDA, SQIVND (reference sequence). The CDR3 spells CASSIVGVYEQYF. The CDR3 nucleotides read TGTGCCAGTAGTATAGTCGGTGTTTACGAGCAGTACTTC.

This clone is a singleton in its sample. The chain couples TRBV6-1 to TRBJ1-1, with D maybe TRBD1 (5 bases). The CDR3 is made up of 16 amino acids. The germline V and J ends were trimmed by 2 bases and 5 bases, with 18 bases remaining between them. Germline assignment: CDR1 MNHNS and CDR2 SASEGT. The CDR3 DNA reads as TGTGCCAGCAGTGAATGGGGCCTCGGGGCGGGTACTGAAGCTTTCTTT. Its translation is CASSEWGLGAGTEAFF.

In its sample, this clone was seen once. Other nucleotide sequences from this sample produce the same CDR3. The J gene is TRBJ2-1, the V gene TRBV9; no clear D gene. The CDR3 loop spans 12 amino acids. V lost 0 bases and J 4 bases, leaving 2 bases between the germline ends. Germline V gene lookup returns CDR1 SGDLS and CDR2 YYNGEE. The CDR3: CASSVGYNEQFF. The CDR3 DNA follows: TGTGCCAGCAGCGTAGGGTACAATGAGCAGTTCTTC.

The J gene is TRBJ2-1, the V gene TRBV7-8; D is tentatively TRBD1 or TRBD2 (5 bases each). The CDR3 extends over 17 amino acids. Germline assignment: CDR1 SGHVS and CDR2 FQNEAQ. V dropped 5 bases and J dropped 6 bases, with 23 bases sitting between them. This chain's CDR3 is CASSPVWGKIFPNEQFF. Written as DNA, the CDR3 is TGTGCCAGCAGCCCTGTTTGGGGGAAAATATTCCCCAATGAGCAGTTCTTC.

The rearrangement links TRBV19 to TRBJ2-2; 7 nucleotides agree with TRBD2. V trimming: 3 bases; J trimming: 4 bases; junction bases outside the gene matches: 8. CDR1 is LNHDA, CDR2 SQIVND, per germline (reference sequence). The length of the CDR3 is 16 residues. CDR3 coding DNA: TGTGCCAGTAGTATCGCGGGAGTGGTGCTCACCGGGGAGCTGTTTTTT. It codes for CASSIAGVVLTGELFF.

The chain joins TRBV6-6 to TRBJ1-4, with D hard to call. V was cut by 0 bases and J by 0 bases, with 8 bases left in between. Germline V lookup: CDR1 MNHNY, CDR2 SVGAGI (reference sequence). The CDR3 runs 16 residues. DNA of the CDR3: TGTGCCAGCAGTTACTCTTCCGGGGCAACTAATGAAAAACTGTTTTTT. As protein: CASSYSSGATNEKLFF.

V is TRBV7-9 and J is TRBJ2-2; D might be TRBD1 (6 bases). Between the trimmed V and J ends, which lost 5 bases and 0 bases, there was a span of 16 bases. There are 17 residues in the CDR3. Germline V lookup: CDR1 SEHNR, CDR2 FQNEAQ (reference sequence). CDR3 protein: CASSQGPGHPNTGELFF. The CDR3 nucleotides read TGTGCCAGCAGCCAAGGGCCGGGACACCCGAACACCGGGGAGCTGTTTTTT.

The chain employs TRBV30 and TRBJ1-2, with D unclear. Germline CDR1 GTSNPN, CDR2 SVGIG (reference sequence). The CDR3 covers 15 residues. Trimming shortened V by 3 bases and J by 2 bases, and 16 bases separated the two germline ends. In DNA form, the CDR3 reads TGTGCCTGGAGCCCACGCAGGCAGGCGAACTATGGCTACACCTTC. Its protein is CAWSPRRQANYGYTF.

The table lists this clone with a few counts. The chain carries TRBV7-9 and TRBJ2-7; 8 bases agree with TRBD1. The junction had 1 base not matched to a gene; V was cut back by 0 bases and J by 3 bases. Germline V gives CDR1 SEHNR, CDR2 FQNEAQ (reference sequence). The CDR3 loop spans 14 amino acids. The CDR3 region is CASSLATGVYEQYF. The CDR3 nucleotides read TGTGCCAGCAGCTTAGCGACAGGGGTCTACGAGCAGTACTTC.

This chain connects TRBV29-1 to TRBJ1-2; D remains ambiguous. V lost 3 bases and J lost 2, with 4 bases in between. Germline CDR1 reads SQVTM; CDR2 reads ANQGSEA. The CDR3 runs to 11 residues. CDR3 in DNA: TGCAGCGTTGACAGGAACTATGGCTACACCTTC. This sequence encodes CSVDRNYGYTF. Supplemented by reference TRBV29-1 and TRBJ1-2, the full variable domain reads SAVISQKPSRDICQRGTSLTIQCQVDSQVTMMFWYRQQPGQSLTLIATANQGSEATYESGFVIDKFPISRPNLTFSTLTVSNMSPEDSSIYLCSVDRNYGYTFGSGTRLTVV.

V is TRBV10-3 and J is TRBJ2-1; 9 bases align to TRBD2. CDR1 is ENHRY and CDR2 is SYGVKD in the germline V gene. V lost 8 bases and J lost 10; bases outside the gene matches: 9. This CDR3 is built from 13 residues. CDR3 sequence (DNA): TGTGCCATCTCAGGCGGGGGGGCCAGGGAGCAGTTCTTC. Its protein is CAISGGGAREQFF.